The 28 T cell receptor beta chains below all came from one sample that was sequenced in a study of T-cell memory formation after mild COVID-19. A single record per CDR3 protein comes from TCRdb applying MiXCR to the 5' RACE reads. The sample contains fewer than 350,000 distinct CDR3 sequences, about 15% of which appear only once. What was sequenced was PBMCs or a T cell subset sorted from them (not recorded which). Receptors were obtained from a young man who had mild COVID-19 (a few samples of this study predate the infection). Cell type and time point are not known.

This clonotype was seen repeatedly, ten times or more. The chain carries TRBV6-5 and TRBJ2-2, with D possibly matching TRBD1 (5 bases). The CDR3 length is 15 residues. CDR1 is MNHEY and CDR2 is SVGAGI in the germline V gene. The V gene lost 0 bases and the J gene lost 4 bases, with 9 bases spanning the gap. The CDR3 DNA follows: TGTGCCAGCAGTTACTCGTCAGGGTTCACCGGGGAGCTGTTTTTT. This translates into CASSYSSGFTGELFF.

This clonotype came up many times. CDR3 in DNA: TGCGCCAGCAGCGGCCTTGACAGGGGGGGGTTGGAGCAGTTCTTC. This translates into CASSGLDRGGLEQFF. The rearrangement links TRBV5-1 to TRBJ2-1; 9 nucleotides line up with TRBD1. Germline lookup yields CDR1 SGHRS and CDR2 YFSETQ. This CDR3 has 15 residues. V was clipped by 4 bases and J by 10 bases; unmatched bases: 12. Drawing the rest from reference TRBV5-1 and TRBJ2-1, the complete variable domain is KAGVTQTPRYLIKTRGQQVTLSCSPISGHRSVSWYQQTPGQGLQFLFEYFSETQRNKGNFPGRFSGRQFSNSRSEMNVSTLELGDSALYLCASSGLDRGGLEQFFGPGTRLTVL.

This clonotype was counted only a few times. This sequence joins TRBV6-5 and TRBJ1-3; the D gene is possibly TRBD1 (5 bases). The CDR3 has 14 residues. Trimming pared 5 bases from V and 2 bases from J, leaving 10 bases between. CDR1 is MNHEY and CDR2 is SVGAGI in the germline V gene. The CDR3 sequence is CASSTGAAGNTIYF. CDR3 nucleotide sequence: TGTGCCAGCAGTACCGGGGCGGCTGGAAACACCATATATTTT.

This clonotype has just a few counts. J is TRBJ2-2 and V is TRBV18; D gene uncertain. The CDR3 covers 14 residues. V lost 2 bases, J lost 3 bases, and 7 bases lay in between. Germline V lookup: CDR1 KGHSH, CDR2 LQKENI. The CDR3: CASSPGEDTGELFF. The CDR3 DNA follows: TGTGCCAGCTCACCAGGCGAAGACACCGGGGAGCTGTTTTTT.

This rearrangement joins TRBV12-3 or TRBV12-4 to TRBJ2-1; TRBD1 matches 7 bases. CDR3 length: 17 amino acids. Unmatched junction bases numbered 9, after V lost 1 base and J lost 3 bases. The CDR3 region has the DNA TGTGCCAGCAGTTTAGGTGCATTAGGGACAGTCTACAATGAGCAGTTCTTC. Protein product: CASSLGALGTVYNEQFF.

Only a few counts were recorded for this clonotype. The chain combines TRBV19 with TRBJ1-1; 7 nucleotides agree with TRBD1. The CDR3 covers 15 residues. Germline V gene lookup returns CDR1 LNHDA and CDR2 SQIVND (reference sequence). J gave up 1 base and V 4 bases, and 6 bases lay outside the gene matches. The CDR3 bases are TGTGCCAGTAGTACCTGGGACAGCACGAACACTGAAGCTTTCTTT. Its protein is CASSTWDSTNTEAFF.

In this sample, this clonotype turned up many times. This chain links TRBV7-2 with TRBJ2-2; 7 bases match TRBD2. Losses at the gene ends were 3 bases for V and 3 bases for J; bases not matched to a gene: 7. This CDR3 is built from 16 residues. From germline, CDR1 is SGHTA and CDR2 FQGNSA. DNA for the CDR3: TGTGCCAGCAGCTTCGGAATTCGGGGGGACACCGGGGAGCTGTTTTTT. Translation gives CASSFGIRGDTGELFF. Full variable domain (rest looked up from reference TRBV7-2 and TRBJ2-2): GAGVSQSPSNKVTEKGKDVELRCDPISGHTALYWYRQSLGQGLEFLIYFQGNSAPDKSGLPSDRFSAERTGGSVSTLTIQRTQQEDSAVYLCASSFGIRGDTGELFFGEGSRLTVL.

This clonotype was counted between two and nine times. This chain uses TRBV4-2 with TRBJ1-4; D might be TRBD1 (5 bases). CDR3 length: 16 amino acids. The V end lost 3 bases, the J end lost 4 bases, and 15 bases lay between the germline ends. Germline loops: CDR1 LGHNA, CDR2 YNFKEQ. CDR3 nucleotide sequence: TGTGCCAGCAGCCAGGGGGATGTGGAGCTTAATGAAAAACTGTTTTTT. This translates into CASSQGDVELNEKLFF.

This clonotype has more than one count but fewer than ten. This chain uses TRBV7-2 with TRBJ1-2, with D perhaps TRBD1 (6 bases). Between the trimmed V and J ends, which lost 8 bases and 6 bases, there was a span of 19 bases. Germline V gives CDR1 SGHTA, CDR2 FQGNSA. CDR3 length: 14 residues. CDR3 nucleotide sequence: TGTGCCAGCGCGAACACGGCACAGGGCCATGGCTACACCTTC. Residues: CASANTAQGHGYTF.

In this sample, this clonotype turned up a few times. J is TRBJ2-7 and V is TRBV4-3; D tentatively fits TRBD1 or TRBD2 (6 bases each). V lost 1 base to trimming and J lost 3 bases, with 16 bases between them. This CDR3 has 16 amino acids. Germline values: CDR1 LGHNA, CDR2 YSLEER. The CDR3, as DNA: TGCGCCAGCAGCCAAGCCGTTGGGGGGACAAGCTACGAGCAGTACTTC. Translated, it gives CASSQAVGGTSYEQYF.

The chain recombines TRBV7-9 with TRBJ1-1, with D possibly being TRBD1 (5 bases). Trimming left V 5 bases short and J 0 bases short, with 16 bases between. CDR3 length equals 16 residues. The germline CDR1 and CDR2 sequences are SEHNR and FQNEAQ (reference sequence). CDR3 coding DNA: TGTGCCAGCAGCCAGCAGGGTGGGAACATGAACACTGAAGCTTTCTTT. Protein: CASSQQGGNMNTEAFF.

The gene calls are TRBV4-1 and TRBJ1-6, with D unresolved. Germline CDR1 is MGHRA and CDR2 is YSYEKL. Trimming shortened V by 0 bases and J by 9 bases, and 6 bases separated the two germline ends. CDR3 length: 13 residues. CDR3 protein: CASSQDLLSPLHF. The CDR3 bases are TGCGCCAGCAGCCAAGATTTACTTTCACCCCTCCACTTT.

J is TRBJ2-1 and V is TRBV7-9; TRBD1 aligns across 10 bases. The V segment lost 6 bases and the J segment 7 bases; nucleotides outside the gene matches: 9. The CDR3 runs 15 residues. Germline V gives CDR1 SEHNR, CDR2 FQNEAQ (reference sequence). The CDR3 loop is CASRERDRGLNEQFF. In DNA form, the CDR3 reads TGTGCCAGCAGAGAACGGGACAGGGGATTGAATGAGCAGTTCTTC.

With respect to this clonotype: A read error may explain this, as a much larger clone is one base away. V is TRBV21-1 and J is TRBJ2-5; the table's TRBD1 call for D was not verified on the DNA. TRBV21-1 is shown as a pseudogene. The CDR3 sequence is 13 residues long. Written as DNA, the CDR3 is TGTGCCAGCAGGGGACAGGACCAAGAGACCCAGTACTTC. It yields the protein CASRGQDQETQYF.

This clonotype was detected only a few times. V usage is TRBV4-3 and J usage is TRBJ2-1; 7 positions agree with TRBD1. The CDR3 runs 13 residues. From germline, CDR1 is LGHNA and CDR2 YSLEER. Trimming removed 1 base from V and 8 bases from J; junction bases left unmatched: 2. The CDR3 sequence is CASSQGGGDEQFF. The CDR3 DNA reads TGCGCCAGCAGCCAAGGAGGGGGCGATGAGCAGTTCTTC.

A few counts support this clonotype. The rearrangement links TRBV6-2 or TRBV6-3 to TRBJ2-7, with TRBD1 matching 9 bases. The CDR3 extends over 17 amino acids. Trimming took 1 base from V and 1 from J; bases not matched to a gene: 8. Germline CDR1 MNHEY, CDR2 SVGEGT. This CDR3 is CASSYLPGQGISYEQYF. The CDR3 region has the DNA TGTGCCAGCAGTTACTTACCGGGACAGGGAATTTCCTACGAGCAGTACTTC.

This sequence joins TRBV4-2 and TRBJ2-5; D ambiguous. The CDR3 has 14 amino acids. Germline V lookup: CDR1 LGHNA, CDR2 YNFKEQ. V lost 0 bases to trimming and J lost 7 bases, with 12 bases between them. CDR3 sequence reads: CASSQDQVSGTQYF. The CDR3 bases are TGTGCCAGCAGCCAAGATCAAGTCTCGGGGACCCAGTACTTC.

This clonotype was observed a few times. The chain joins TRBV28 to TRBJ2-7; the D gene is possibly TRBD2 (6 bases). The V end lost 6 bases, the J end lost 4 bases, and 13 bases lay between the germline ends. This CDR3 is 13 amino acids long. Germline V gene lookup returns CDR1 MDHEN and CDR2 SYDVKM. The CDR3 bases are TGTGCCAGCAGCCTCGGGAGCCAGTACGAGCAGTACGTC. It encodes CASSLGSQYEQYV.

This clonotype occurred many times. The chain links TRBV6-6 to TRBJ2-1; D perhaps matches TRBD1 (6 bases). There are 12 residues in the CDR3. Trimming cost V 5 bases and J 7 bases, with 9 bases left between them. Germline CDR1 and CDR2: MNHNY and SVGAGI (reference sequence). For the CDR3, the DNA is TGTGCCAGCAGTCCAGGGGCGAATGAGCAGTTCTTC. It codes for CASSPGANEQFF.

The chain combines TRBV3-1 with TRBJ2-6; D is possibly TRBD2 (6 bases). The CDR3 consists of 17 residues. Trimming took off 2 bases at V and 0 bases at J, with 11 bases between the two ends. Germline V CDR1 and CDR2: LGHDT, YNNKEL (reference sequence). CDR3 in DNA: TGTGCCAGCAGCCAATACGGAGGGGCCTCTGGGGCCAACGTCCTGACTTTC. This gives the protein CASSQYGGASGANVLTF.

DNA for the CDR3: TGTGCCAGCAGCTCCCCCCTAGCGGACTCCTACAATGAGCAGTTCTTC. Protein product: CASSSPLADSYNEQFF. The chain carries TRBV27 and TRBJ2-1, with 7 nucleotides matching TRBD2. The CDR3 is made up of 16 amino acids. Looked up from germline, CDR1 is MNHEY and CDR2 is SMNVEV (reference sequence). The junction had 8 bases not matched to a gene; V was cut back by 6 bases and J by 0 bases.

The chain recombines TRBV4-1 with TRBJ2-7; 9 bases are a match to TRBD1. The germline V gene encodes CDR1 MGHRA and CDR2 YSYEKL. V was pared by 3 bases and J by 5 bases, with 5 bases of the junction left unmatched. The CDR3 spans 14 residues. The CDR3, as DNA: TGCGCCAGCAGCCATCCGGGACAGGGAGACGAGCAGTACTTC. It codes for CASSHPGQGDEQYF.

The chain carries TRBV7-6 and TRBJ2-7; 9 nucleotides agree with TRBD1. The CDR3 contains 14 residues. V lost 5 bases to trimming and J lost 7 bases; unmatched junction nucleotides: 9. Germline loops: CDR1 SGHVS, CDR2 FNYEAQ. Written as DNA, the CDR3 is TGTGCCAGCAGCACAGGGGGCCTCGGCGGGGAGCAGTACGTC. Its translation is CASSTGGLGGEQYV.

The CDR3 sequence is CASSLDSINSPLHF. The CDR3 bases are TGCGCCAGCAGCTTGGACAGTATTAATTCACCCCTCCACTTT. The J gene is TRBJ1-6, the V gene TRBV5-1; the D is unclear. CDR3 size: 14 residues. The ends were cut back, 0 bases at V and 6 bases at J, with 7 bases in the middle. Germline assignment: CDR1 SGHRS and CDR2 YFSETQ.

This chain uses TRBV7-2 with TRBJ2-1; no reliable D call. V dropped 5 bases and J dropped 2 bases, with 13 bases sitting between them. The CDR3 extends over 15 amino acids. CDR1 is SGHTA, CDR2 FQGNSA, per germline. The CDR3 sequence: CASSPAAFAYNEQFF. The DNA for the CDR3 is TGTGCCAGCAGCCCCGCGGCTTTCGCCTACAATGAGCAGTTCTTC. Full variable domain (remainder filled in from reference TRBV7-2 and TRBJ2-1): GAGVSQSPSNKVTEKGKDVELRCDPISGHTALYWYRQSLGQGLEFLIYFQGNSAPDKSGLPSDRFSAERTGGSVSTLTIQRTQQEDSAVYLCASSPAAFAYNEQFFGPGTRLTVL.

This clonotype has just a few counts. J is TRBJ2-1 and V is TRBV25-1; D uncertain. Germline V lookup: CDR1 MGHDK, CDR2 SYGVNS. Trimming left V 8 bases short and J 4 bases short, with 9 bases between. This CDR3 is built from 12 residues. The CDR3 is CASRRTYNEQFF. CDR3 DNA: TGTGCCAGCCGGCGAACATACAATGAGCAGTTCTTC. Complete variable domain (other parts from reference TRBV25-1 and TRBJ2-1): EADIYQTPRYLVIGTGKKITLECSQTMGHDKMYWYQQDPGMELHLIHYSYGVNSTEKGDLSSESTVSRIRTEHFPLTLESARPSHTSQYLCASRRTYNEQFFGPGTRLTVL.

This clonotype came up a few times. The V and J genes are TRBV7-2 and TRBJ1-4, with D perhaps matching TRBD1 (6 bases). With 2 bases removed from V and 7 bases from J, the gap between germline ends came to 23 bases. This CDR3 has 18 residues. CDR1 SGHTA and CDR2 FQGNSA come from the germline V gene. CDR3 nucleotide sequence: TGTGCCAGCAGCTTATACGGGGCGGCAGGGGTGCGATTTGAAAAACTGTTTTTT. Protein sequence: CASSLYGAAGVRFEKLFF. The full variable domain, its missing parts supplied by reference TRBV7-2 and TRBJ1-4, is GAGVSQSPSNKVTEKGKDVELRCDPISGHTALYWYRQSLGQGLEFLIYFQGNSAPDKSGLPSDRFSAERTGGSVSTLTIQRTQQEDSAVYLCASSLYGAAGVRFEKLFFGSGTQLSVL.

This chain uses TRBV15 with TRBJ2-1; possibly TRBD2 for D (5 bases). The CDR3 contains 15 residues. Germline CDR1 and CDR2: LNHNV and YYDKDF (reference sequence). V lost 6 bases and J lost 5, with 17 bases in between. The CDR3 DNA follows: TGTGCCACCAGAGCTTCCCGGGGATACAACAATGAGCAGTTCTTC. This gives the protein CATRASRGYNNEQFF.